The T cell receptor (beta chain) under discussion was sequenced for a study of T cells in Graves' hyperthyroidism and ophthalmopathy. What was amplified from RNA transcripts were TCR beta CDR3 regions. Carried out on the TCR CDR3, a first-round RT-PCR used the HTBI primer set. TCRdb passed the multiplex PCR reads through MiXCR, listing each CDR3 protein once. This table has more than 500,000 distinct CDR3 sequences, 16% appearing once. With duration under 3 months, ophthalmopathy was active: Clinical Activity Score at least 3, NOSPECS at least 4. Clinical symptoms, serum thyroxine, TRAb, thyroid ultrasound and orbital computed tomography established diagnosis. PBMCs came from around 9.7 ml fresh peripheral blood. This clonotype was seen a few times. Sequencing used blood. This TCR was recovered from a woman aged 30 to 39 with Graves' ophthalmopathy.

The CDR3: CASSPGTSLKETQYF. The DNA for the CDR3 is TGTGCCAGCAGCCCCGGGACTAGCCTAAAGGAGACCCAGTACTTC. This chain links TRBV28 with TRBJ2-5, with 9 bases identical to TRBD2. This CDR3 comprises 15 residues. V lost 6 bases and J lost 5; bases outside the gene matches: 10. Germline V CDR1 and CDR2: MDHEN, SYDVKM.